The rows below give T cell receptor beta chains drawn from one sample of a study of T cell repertoires in cytomegalovirus infection. Each CDR3 protein gets one entry after TCRdb re-called the reads with MiXCR. Of hundreds of thousands of distinct CDR3 sequences in the sample, roughly a third were seen once. The antigens for these receptors are not known. The specimen comprised cultured CD8+ T cells from PBMCs, sampled from culture after CMV antigen stimulation. All receptors derive from a human donor in good health (CMV status not recorded). Some clones in this sample may be carry-over from other donors' samples. CDR3s include the opening cysteine and the closing phenylalanine or tryptophan. A D gene is named only where the DNA matches it firmly. Not every row has a clone size; where given, it reads once, few, many or a size class.

cdr3_aa | cdr3_nt | j_call | clone_size | d_call | v_call
CASSQFLLAGGSYNEQFF | TGCGCCAGCAGCCAATTCCTACTAGCGGGGGGATCCTACAATGAGCAGTTCTTC | TRBJ2-1 | NA | TRBD2 | TRBV4-3
CSAWSTSGAGELFF | TGCAGTGCTTGGTCGACTAGCGGGGCCGGGGAGCTGTTTTTT | TRBJ2-2 | NA | TRBD2 | TRBV20-1
CASILLSGPYEQYF | TGTGCCAGCATCCTCCTAAGCGGGCCCTACGAGCAGTACTTC | TRBJ2-7 | NA | NA | TRBV5-6
CASSFFGDIQYF | TGTGCCAGCAGTTTTTTCGGGGACATTCAGTACTTC | TRBJ2-4 | NA | NA | TRBV27
CASSPSTDEAFF | TGTGCCAGCAGCCCTTCGACGGACGAAGCTTTCTTT | TRBJ1-1 | NA | NA | TRBV3-1
CASSRRSTGQGNEQFF | TGTGCCAGCAGCCGTCGCTCGACGGGGCAAGGTAATGAGCAGTTCTTC | TRBJ2-1 | NA | NA | TRBV4-2
CASSIGRRTPYEQYF | TGTGCCAGTAGTATAGGGAGAAGGACTCCCTACGAGCAGTACTTC | TRBJ2-7 | NA | NA | TRBV19
CSAREGVGDYGEKLFF | TGCAGTGCTAGAGAAGGGGTAGGGGATTATGGTGAAAAACTGTTTTTT | TRBJ1-4 | NA | NA | TRBV20-1
CASSFRQAEQFF | TGTGCCAGCAGTTTTAGGCAGGCTGAGCAGTTCTTC | TRBJ2-1 | NA | NA | TRBV12-3/TRBV12-4
CANSYGERAYEQYF | TGTGCCAACAGTTACGGAGAGAGAGCCTACGAGCAGTACTTC | TRBJ2-7 | NA | NA | TRBV6-8
CASSSYRVSYEQYF | TGTGCCAGCAGTTCCTACAGGGTCTCCTACGAGCAGTACTTC | TRBJ2-7 | few | NA | TRBV27
CATTAGPGFGYTF | TGTGCCACCACAGCAGGCCCGGGCTTCGGCTACACCTTC | TRBJ1-2 | few | NA | TRBV6-5
CASSLERGSFF | TGTGCCAGCAGCTTAGAAAGGGGGTCTTTCTTC | TRBJ2-1 | many | NA | TRBV7-9
CASSSTPGGGTEAFF | TGTGCCAGCAGTTCTACTCCAGGGGGAGGGACTGAAGCTTTCTTT | TRBJ1-1 | few | TRBD1 | TRBV12-3/TRBV12-4
CASGQPSSYNSPLHF | TGTGCCAGCGGACAGCCGAGCTCCTATAATTCACCCCTCCACTTT | TRBJ1-6 | NA | NA | TRBV6-2/TRBV6-3
CASSDLGGIDTQYF | TGTGCCAGCAGCGACTTGGGCGGCATAGATACGCAGTATTTT | TRBJ2-3 | once | NA | TRBV27
CASSLGDIGGAGGYNEQFF | TGTGCCAGCAGCTTAGGAGACATCGGGGGAGCGGGGGGCTACAATGAGCAGTTCTTC | TRBJ2-1 | NA | TRBD2 | TRBV11-2
CASSLGTANQPQHF | TGTGCCAGCAGCTTAGGGACAGCCAATCAGCCCCAGCATTTT | TRBJ1-5 | many | NA | TRBV7-2
CASSLALLNTEAFF | TGTGCCAGCAGCTTAGCGCTGTTGAACACTGAAGCTTTCTTT | TRBJ1-1 | few | NA | TRBV7-9
CAIRPGQGVKKIQYF | TGTGCCATCAGGCCTGGACAGGGGGTGAAAAAAATTCAGTACTTC | TRBJ2-4 | NA | TRBD1 | TRBV10-3
CASSLGVTKNIQYF | TGTGCCAGCAGTTTAGGGGTGACCAAAAACATTCAGTACTTC | TRBJ2-4 | many | NA | TRBV28
CASSSSPQGDEKLFF | TGCGCCAGCAGCTCTTCACCCCAGGGGGATGAAAAACTGTTTTTT | TRBJ1-4 | NA | TRBD1 | TRBV4-1
CASIAGLEQFF | TGTGCCAGCATTGCAGGCCTCGAGCAGTTCTTC | TRBJ2-1 | few | NA | TRBV6-2/TRBV6-3
CAIGGGRELFF | TGTGCCATCGGGGGGGGCAGGGAGCTGTTTTTT | TRBJ2-2 | NA | NA | TRBV10-3
CASSSPKVHYGYTF | TGTGCCAGCAGTTCCCCCAAGGTACACTATGGCTACACCTTC | TRBJ1-2 | many | NA | TRBV6-1
CASSLEGQGAFTEAFF | TGTGCCAGCAGCTTAGAGGGACAGGGGGCGTTCACTGAAGCTTTCTTT | TRBJ1-1 | NA | TRBD1 | TRBV13
CSVDPLSSYNEQFF | TGCAGCGTTGATCCTCTTTCTTCCTACAATGAGCAGTTCTTC | TRBJ2-1 | few | NA | TRBV29-1
CASSPPTGGASTDTQYF | TGTGCCAGCAGCCCCCCGACCGGGGGGGCAAGCACAGATACGCAGTATTTT | TRBJ2-3 | many | TRBD2 | TRBV7-6
CASSFSGGDYNEQFF | TGTGCCAGCAGTTTTAGCGGGGGGGACTACAATGAGCAGTTCTTC | TRBJ2-1 | few | TRBD2 | TRBV2
CASSLAAGGSDGYTF | TGTGCCAGTAGCTTGGCGGCAGGGGGCTCGGATGGCTACACCTTC | TRBJ1-2 | few | TRBD1 | TRBV19
CASAFRGSLYNEQFF | TGTGCTAGTGCCTTCAGGGGCTCTCTCTACAATGAGCAGTTCTTC | TRBJ2-1 | few | NA | TRBV12-5
CASSLLNGGGSDEQFF | TGTGCCAGCAGTTTATTGAACGGGGGAGGTAGCGATGAGCAGTTCTTC | TRBJ2-1 | NA | NA | TRBV27
CASSRDRGSQPQHF | TGTGCCAGCAGCCGGGACAGGGGTTCTCAGCCCCAGCATTTT | TRBJ1-5 | NA | TRBD1 | TRBV5-5
CASSLDTTYEQYF | TGTGCCAGCAGTCTTGATACAACCTACGAGCAGTACTTC | TRBJ2-7 | NA | NA | TRBV7-6
CASRSLQRTEAFF | TGCGCCAGCAGAAGCCTCCAACGCACTGAAGCTTTCTTT | TRBJ1-1 | NA | NA | TRBV5-1
CASSQRTGVNEQFF | TGTGCCAGCAGCCAGCGGACAGGGGTCAATGAGCAGTTCTTC | TRBJ2-1 | NA | TRBD1 | TRBV14
CASSFTPGADGYTF | TGTGCCAGCAGTTTTACCCCGGGGGCGGATGGCTACACCTTC | TRBJ1-2 | few | NA | TRBV12-3/TRBV12-4
CASSLEYPRAEAFF | TGTGCCAGCAGCTTAGAGTATCCTCGCGCTGAAGCTTTCTTT | TRBJ1-1 | many | NA | TRBV7-2
CASSGETGDTQYF | TGTGCCAGCAGCGGTGAGACTGGAGATACGCAGTATTTT | TRBJ2-3 | NA | NA | TRBV14
CASSGGPRIYGYTF | TGTGCCAGCAGTGGGGGACCTCGAATTTATGGATACACCTTC | TRBJ1-2 | NA | NA | TRBV12-3/TRBV12-4
CASSGRGPGTEAFF | TGTGCCAGCAGCGGAAGGGGGCCGGGCACTGAAGCTTTCTTT | TRBJ1-1 | NA | TRBD1 | TRBV9
CASSRLAANTGELFF | TGTGCCAGCAGCCGCCTAGCCGCGAACACCGGGGAGCTGTTTTTT | TRBJ2-2 | many | NA | TRBV7-8
CASSFLAGGLETQYF | TGTGCCAGCAGTTTCCTAGCGGGGGGGCTAGAGACCCAGTACTTC | TRBJ2-5 | NA | TRBD2 | TRBV27
CASSFGQDRPSYEQYF | TGTGCCAGCAGCTTCGGCCAGGACAGACCCTCCTACGAGCAGTACTTC | TRBJ2-7 | many | NA | TRBV7-6
CASSFFLDIGSNQPQHF | TGTGCCAGCAGTTTTTTTCTAGATATCGGTAGCAATCAGCCCCAGCATTTT | TRBJ1-5 | NA | NA | TRBV12-3/TRBV12-4
CASSLAIGGWEADTQYF | TGTGCCAGCAGCTTAGCGATCGGAGGATGGGAGGCAGATACGCAGTATTTT | TRBJ2-3 | many | NA | TRBV7-6
CASSFDRDGKNTGELFF | TGTGCCAGCAGCTTTGACCGGGACGGCAAGAACACCGGGGAGCTGTTTTTT | TRBJ2-2 | NA | NA | TRBV5-6
CASRVAGSNQPQHF | TGTGCCAGCAGAGTAGCGGGAAGCAATCAGCCCCAGCATTTT | TRBJ1-5 | few | NA | TRBV27
CASGPPGFETEAFF | TGTGCTAGTGGTCCCCCGGGGTTCGAAACTGAAGCTTTCTTT | TRBJ1-1 | many | NA | TRBV12-5
CASSPGTGGETQYF | TGTGCCAGCAGTCCCGGGACCGGGGGAGAGACCCAGTACTTC | TRBJ2-5 | many | NA | TRBV12-3/TRBV12-4
CASKGTLYEQYF | TGTGCCAGCAAGGGGACTCTCTACGAGCAGTACTTC | TRBJ2-7 | few | NA | TRBV2